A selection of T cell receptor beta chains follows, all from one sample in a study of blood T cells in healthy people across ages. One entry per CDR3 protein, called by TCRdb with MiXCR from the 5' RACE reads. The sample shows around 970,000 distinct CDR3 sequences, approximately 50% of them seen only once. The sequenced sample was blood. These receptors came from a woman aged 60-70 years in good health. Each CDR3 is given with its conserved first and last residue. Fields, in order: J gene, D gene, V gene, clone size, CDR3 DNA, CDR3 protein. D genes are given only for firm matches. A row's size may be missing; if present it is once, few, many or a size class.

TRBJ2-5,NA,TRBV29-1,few,TGCAGCGTTGCTGACAGCCACCAAGAGACCCAGTACTTC,CSVADSHQETQYF
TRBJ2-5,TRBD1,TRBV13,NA,TGTGCCAGCAGCTCCACCCGACAGGGAGAGACCCAGTACTTC,CASSSTRQGETQYF
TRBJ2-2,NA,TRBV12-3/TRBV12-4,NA,TGTGCCAGCAGTCTTGGGATGGGCGGGGAGCTGTTTTTT,CASSLGMGGELFF
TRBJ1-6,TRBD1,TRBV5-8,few,TGTGCCAGCAGCAAGGGGACAGGGGTTAATTCACCCCTCCACTTT,CASSKGTGVNSPLHF
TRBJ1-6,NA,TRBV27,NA,TGTGCCGGCAGTTTATCCCCACCCACGTTTCAGGAGATTAATTCACCCCTCCACTTT,CAGSLSPPTFQEINSPLHF
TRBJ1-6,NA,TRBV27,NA,TGTGCCAGCAGTTTAGCACCGACGGCAAATTCACCCCTCCACTTT,CASSLAPTANSPLHF
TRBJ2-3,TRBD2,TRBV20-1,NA,TGCAGTGCTGCCGGGACTACTGATACGCAGTATTTT,CSAAGTTDTQYF
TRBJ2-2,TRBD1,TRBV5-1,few,TGCGCCAGCAGTCCAGGGGGCGCGAACACCGGGGAGCTGTTTTTT,CASSPGGANTGELFF
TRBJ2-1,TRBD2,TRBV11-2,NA,TGTGCCAGCAGCTTACTAGCGGGCCTAATAAACAATGAGCAGTTCTTC,CASSLLAGLINNEQFF
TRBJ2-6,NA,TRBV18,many,TGTGCCAGCTCACCGACAGCCTCTGGGGCCAACGTCCTGACTTTC,CASSPTASGANVLTF
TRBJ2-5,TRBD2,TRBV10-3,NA,TGTGCCATCAGTGATACGAGACTAGCGGGAGCAGAATGGGAGACCCAGTACTTC,CAISDTRLAGAEWETQYF
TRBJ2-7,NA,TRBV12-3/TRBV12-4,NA,TGTGCCAGCAGTTTTCCCCCCGGTGTTTACGAGCAGTACTTC,CASSFPPGVYEQYF
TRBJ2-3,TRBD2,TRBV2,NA,TGTGCCAGTAAAGATCCGGGAGGGAGCACAGATACGCAGTATTTT,CASKDPGGSTDTQYF
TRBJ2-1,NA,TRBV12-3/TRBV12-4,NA,TGTGCCAGCAGTTTGGGCTACCAACGGTACAATGAGCAGTTCTTC,CASSLGYQRYNEQFF
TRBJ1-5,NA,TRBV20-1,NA,TGCAGTGCTAGAGATGGGGCCAGGGCCTCCGCGGGGCAGCCCCAGCATTTT,CSARDGARASAGQPQHF
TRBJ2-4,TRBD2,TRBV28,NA,TGTGCCAGCAGTTTGACTAGCGGGAGGCAGGAAGCCAAAAACATTCAGTACTTC,CASSLTSGRQEAKNIQYF
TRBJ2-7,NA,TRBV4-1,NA,TGCGCCAGCAGCCCTCGGGACACCACCTACGAGCAGTACTTC,CASSPRDTTYEQYF
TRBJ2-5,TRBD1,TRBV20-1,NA,TGCAGTGCCGACAGGGGGGGCCACAATGAGCAGTACTTC,CSADRGGHNEQYF
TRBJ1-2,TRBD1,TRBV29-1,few,TGCACCGGACAGGGGGATGGCTACACCTTC,CTGQGDGYTF
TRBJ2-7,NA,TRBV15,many,TGTGCCACCAGTATCGGACCGGTATCTTACGAGCAGTACTTC,CATSIGPVSYEQYF
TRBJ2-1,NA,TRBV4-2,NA,TGTGCCAGCAGCCAAGGGTCGGGAGTTGATGAGCAGTTCTTC,CASSQGSGVDEQFF
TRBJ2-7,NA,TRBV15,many,TGTGCCACCGCACCGGGGCCGAGCTACGAGCAGTACTTC,CATAPGPSYEQYF
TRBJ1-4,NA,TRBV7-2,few,TGTGCCAGCAGCCGGCGGGGGGTAGAGGATGAAAAACTGTTTTTT,CASSRRGVEDEKLFF
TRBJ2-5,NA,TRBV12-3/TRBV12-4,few,TGTGCCAGCGGATCCGCGAGGGAGAGACAGGAAAGACAAGAGACCCAGTACTTC,CASGSARERQERQETQYF
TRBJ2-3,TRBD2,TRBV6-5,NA,TGTGCCAGCAGTTACTCGACTAGCGGGGGGGCTACGCAGTATTTT,CASSYSTSGGATQYF
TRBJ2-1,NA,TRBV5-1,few,TGCGCCAGCAGCTTTGCGGGTGGGGAGAATGAGCAGTTCTTC,CASSFAGGENEQFF
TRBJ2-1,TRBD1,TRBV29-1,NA,TGCAGCGTTGGTGGACAGGGCTCCTACAATGAGCAGTTCTTC,CSVGGQGSYNEQFF
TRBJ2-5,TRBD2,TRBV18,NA,TGTGCCAGCTCAAATCGGGGGACTACTCACCAAGAGACCCAGTACTTC,CASSNRGTTHQETQYF
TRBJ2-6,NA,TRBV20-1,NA,TGCAGTGCTAGAGTCCAGGGATCCGGGGCCAACGTCCTGACTTTC,CSARVQGSGANVLTF
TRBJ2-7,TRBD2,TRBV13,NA,TGTGCCAGCAGCTTACTGAGCGGGAGGCCTTACAATGAGCAGTACTTC,CASSLLSGRPYNEQYF
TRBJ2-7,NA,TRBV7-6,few,TGTGCCAGCAGCTTGGCCGGTAACTCCTACGAGCAGTACTTC,CASSLAGNSYEQYF
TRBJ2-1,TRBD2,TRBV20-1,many,TGCAGTGCTAGAGCGACTAGCGGGAGTTCCTACAATGAGCAGTTCTTC,CSARATSGSSYNEQFF
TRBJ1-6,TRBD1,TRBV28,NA,TGTGCCAGCAGTGCGATGGGACAGGGGGTTTCACCCCTCCACTTT,CASSAMGQGVSPLHF
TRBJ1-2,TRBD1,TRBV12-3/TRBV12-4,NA,TGTGCCAGCACGATCGAAGGACAGGGGGGCGGCTACACCTTC,CASTIEGQGGGYTF
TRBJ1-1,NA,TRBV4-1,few,TGCGCCAGCAGCCAAGATGGCAGAAATAACAGGGAAGCTTTCTTT,CASSQDGRNNREAFF
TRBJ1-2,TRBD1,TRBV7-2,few,TGTGCCAGCAGCCCCGGACAGGTGGGCGGCTACACCTTC,CASSPGQVGGYTF
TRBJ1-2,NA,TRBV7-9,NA,TGTGCCAGCAGCGCAGCAGCTGGCGGGGGCTACACCTTC,CASSAAAGGGYTF
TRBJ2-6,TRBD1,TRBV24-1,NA,TGTGCCACCGGCTCCCGGGACAGTGGACGGGTCCTGACTTTC,CATGSRDSGRVLTF
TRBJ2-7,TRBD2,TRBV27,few,TGTGCCAGCAGTTTATCCGCGGGACTATCCGAAAGTGGTGGGCCCTACGAGCAGTACTTC,CASSLSAGLSESGGPYEQYF
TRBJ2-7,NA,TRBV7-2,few,TGTGCCAGCAGCTTAACCGTTAGTGATAGGGGAGGTTACGAGCAGTACTTC,CASSLTVSDRGGYEQYF
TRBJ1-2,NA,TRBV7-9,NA,TGTGCCAGCAGCCTTTTAGTTGGGCAGAGCTATGGCTACACCTTC,CASSLLVGQSYGYTF
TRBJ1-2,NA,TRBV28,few,TGTGCCAGCAGTTTTGGGACTTCTGGCTATGGCTACACCTTC,CASSFGTSGYGYTF
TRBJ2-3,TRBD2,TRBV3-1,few,TGTGCCAGCAGCCAACGGGGAAGCGGGAGTTCAGATACGCAGTATTTT,CASSQRGSGSSDTQYF
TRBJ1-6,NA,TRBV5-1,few,TGCGCCAGCAGCACCGGGGCCGAAGCCTATAATTCACCCCTCCACTTT,CASSTGAEAYNSPLHF
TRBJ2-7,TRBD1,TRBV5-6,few,TGTGCCAGCAGCTCCCGGGACAGGGAAGACGAGCAGTACTTC,CASSSRDREDEQYF
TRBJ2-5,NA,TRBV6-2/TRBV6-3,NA,TGTGCCAGCGGGACGGGGGTGAAGGAGACCCAGTACTTC,CASGTGVKETQYF
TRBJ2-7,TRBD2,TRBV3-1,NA,TGTGTCAGCAGCCAAGAGTCAGCGGGAAGGGTGGGCGAGCAGTACTTC,CVSSQESAGRVGEQYF
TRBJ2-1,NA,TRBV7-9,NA,TGTGCCAGCAGCCAGAAGGCTTCCGGGGGGCGGTTTTATGAGCAGTTCTTC,CASSQKASGGRFYEQFF
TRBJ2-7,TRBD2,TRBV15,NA,TGTACCACCAAGCCGGGACTAGCGGGAGGAGCTGGCTACGAGCAGTACTTC,CTTKPGLAGGAGYEQYF
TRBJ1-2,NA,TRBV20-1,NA,TGCAGTGCTAGCCTGGGGTTAGGCTATGGCTACACCTTC,CSASLGLGYGYTF
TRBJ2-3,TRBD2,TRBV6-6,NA,TGTGCCAGCAGTTACTTCGGAGCGGGAGGGGCAGATACGCAGTATTTT,CASSYFGAGGADTQYF
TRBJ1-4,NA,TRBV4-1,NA,TGCGCCAGCATCCATGGGGAAGGTGGGGGACTGTTTTTT,CASIHGEGGGLFF
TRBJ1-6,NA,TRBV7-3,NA,TGTGCCAGCAGCTTAGCACCCCCCGGGGTGTCCAATTCACCCCTCCACTTT,CASSLAPPGVSNSPLHF
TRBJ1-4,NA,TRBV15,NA,TGTGCCACCAGCAGAGATCGGGTTAATGAAAAACTGTTTTTT,CATSRDRVNEKLFF